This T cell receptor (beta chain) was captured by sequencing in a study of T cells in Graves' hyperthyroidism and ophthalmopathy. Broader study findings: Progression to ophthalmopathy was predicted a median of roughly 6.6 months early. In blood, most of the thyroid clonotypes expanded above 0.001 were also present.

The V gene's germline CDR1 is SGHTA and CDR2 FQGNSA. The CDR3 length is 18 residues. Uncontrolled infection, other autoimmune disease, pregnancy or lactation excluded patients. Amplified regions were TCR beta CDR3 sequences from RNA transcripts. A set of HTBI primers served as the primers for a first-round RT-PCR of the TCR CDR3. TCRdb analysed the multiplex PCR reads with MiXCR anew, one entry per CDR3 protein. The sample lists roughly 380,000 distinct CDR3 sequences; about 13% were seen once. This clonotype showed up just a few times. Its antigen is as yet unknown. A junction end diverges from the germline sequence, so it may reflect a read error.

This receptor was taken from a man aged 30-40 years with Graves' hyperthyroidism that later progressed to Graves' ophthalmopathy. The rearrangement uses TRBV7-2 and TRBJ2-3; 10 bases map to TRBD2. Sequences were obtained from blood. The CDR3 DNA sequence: TGTGCCAGCAGCTTTCCGGCTAGCGGGGGACGTAGCACAGATACACAGTATTTT. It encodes CASSFPASGGRSTDTQYF.